The TCR beta chain under discussion was sequenced for a study of blood T cell repertoires in COVID-19. Study context: T cells, B-cell-depleted T cells, or PBMCs supplied cDNA or gDNA.

Per the original methods: Reference gene primer amplification gave estimated nucleated cell counts. The method was immunoSEQ multiplex PCR; TCRdb's version includes in-frame clones alone and lacks a portion of them. V and J calls and clone size are given by that table; D and trimming were obtained from the DNA. The sample lists roughly 250,000 clones, about 87% occurring once. This clone has more than one count but fewer than ten. Germline V lookup: CDR1 SGHVS, CDR2 FNYEAQ. This CDR3 is built from 15 residues. V lost 3 bases, J lost 4 bases, and 13 bases lay in between. The genes are TRBV7-6 and TRBJ2-1; maybe TRBD2 (7 bases). The clonotype comes from a human donor in a cohort sampled during active COVID-19. Specimen: peripheral blood. In nucleotides, the CDR3 is TGTGCCAGCAGCTTGATGGGGGGGGCGTACAATGAGCAGTTCTTC. Translation gives CASSLMGGAYNEQFF.